This T cell receptor beta chain is from a study of T cells in women clearing cervical HPV infection. V lost 1 base, J lost 0 bases, and 16 bases lay in between. Germline V gene lookup returns CDR1 LNHDA and CDR2 SQIVND (reference sequence). The CDR3 length is 18 residues. Libraries were prepared by immunoSEQ multiplex PCR; TCRdb keeps only in-frame clonotypes and omits some of them. This sample's clone table lists about 40,000 clones. Comments on this clone: The CDR3 end lies 3 residues beyond the end of the read and is filled in from the germline J gene.

This chain uses TRBV19 with TRBJ1-5; D ambiguous. The clonotype was recovered from a woman between 18 and 75 years old with a cervical HPV16 infection that either progressed to CIN3+ or cleared (not recorded which). Sequencing was done on a sample of blood buffy coat. The CDR3 bases that were read are TGTGCCAGTAGTATAGCAGGCCGCCACCCCTATAGCAATCAGCCC. Translated: CASSIAGRHPYSNQP. The complete CDR3 protein is CASSIAGRHPYSNQPQHF.